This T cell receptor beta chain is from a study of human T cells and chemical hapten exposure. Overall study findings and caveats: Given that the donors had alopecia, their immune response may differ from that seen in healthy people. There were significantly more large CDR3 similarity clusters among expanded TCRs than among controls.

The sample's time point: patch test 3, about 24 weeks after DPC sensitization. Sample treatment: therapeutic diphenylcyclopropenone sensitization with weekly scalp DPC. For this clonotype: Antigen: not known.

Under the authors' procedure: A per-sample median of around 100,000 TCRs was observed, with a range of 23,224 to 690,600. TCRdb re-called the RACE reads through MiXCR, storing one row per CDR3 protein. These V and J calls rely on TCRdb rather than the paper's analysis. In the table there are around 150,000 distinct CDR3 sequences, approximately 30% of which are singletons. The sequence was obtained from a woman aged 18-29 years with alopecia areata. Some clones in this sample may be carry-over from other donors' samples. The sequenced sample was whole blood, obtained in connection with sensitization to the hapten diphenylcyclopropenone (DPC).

CDR3 DNA: TGTGCCAGCAGCTTTCGCGGAGGGACCTACGAGCAGTACTTC. Protein sequence: CASSFRGGTYEQYF. J is TRBJ2-7 and V is TRBV7-9, with a weak D call TRBD2 (6 bases). Trimming cost V 3 bases and J 2 bases, with 11 bases left between them. Germline V gene data show CDR1 as SEHNR and CDR2 as FQNEAQ (reference sequence). There are 14 residues in the CDR3.